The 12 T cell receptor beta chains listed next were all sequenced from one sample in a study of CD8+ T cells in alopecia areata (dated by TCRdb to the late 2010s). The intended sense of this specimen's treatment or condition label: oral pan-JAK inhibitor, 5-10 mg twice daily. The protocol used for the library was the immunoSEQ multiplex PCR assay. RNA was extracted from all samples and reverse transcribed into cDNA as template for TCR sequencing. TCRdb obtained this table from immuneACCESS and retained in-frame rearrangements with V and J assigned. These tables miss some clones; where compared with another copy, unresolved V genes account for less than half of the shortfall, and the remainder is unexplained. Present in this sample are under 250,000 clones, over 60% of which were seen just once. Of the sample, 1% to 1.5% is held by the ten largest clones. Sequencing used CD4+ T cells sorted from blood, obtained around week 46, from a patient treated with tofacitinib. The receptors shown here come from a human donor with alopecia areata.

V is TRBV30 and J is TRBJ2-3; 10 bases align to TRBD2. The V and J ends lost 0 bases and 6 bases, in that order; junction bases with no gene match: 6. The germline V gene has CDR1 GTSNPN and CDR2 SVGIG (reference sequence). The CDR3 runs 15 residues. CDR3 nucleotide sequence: TGTGCCTGGAGTGTACGAGCGGGGGGGCAGGATACGCAGTATTTT. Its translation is CAWSVRAGGQDTQYF.

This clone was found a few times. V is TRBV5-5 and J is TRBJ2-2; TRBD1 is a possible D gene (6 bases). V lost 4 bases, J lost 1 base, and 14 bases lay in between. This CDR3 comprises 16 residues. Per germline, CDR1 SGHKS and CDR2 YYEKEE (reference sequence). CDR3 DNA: TGTGCCAGCAGCCCGGGACATATTATGAACACCGGGGAGCTGTTTTTT. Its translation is CASSPGHIMNTGELFF.

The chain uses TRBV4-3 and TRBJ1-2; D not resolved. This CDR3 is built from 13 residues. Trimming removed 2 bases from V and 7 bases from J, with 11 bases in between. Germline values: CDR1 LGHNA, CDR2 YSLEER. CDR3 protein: CASSQSGKAGYTF. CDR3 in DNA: TGCGCCAGCAGCCAATCCGGCAAGGCTGGCTACACCTTC.

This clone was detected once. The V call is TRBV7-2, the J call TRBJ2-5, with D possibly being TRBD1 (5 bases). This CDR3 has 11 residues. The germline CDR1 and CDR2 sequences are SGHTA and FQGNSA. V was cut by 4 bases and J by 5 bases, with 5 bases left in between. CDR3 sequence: CASSSGETQYF. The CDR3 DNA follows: TGTGCCAGCAGCTCAGGGGAGACCCAGTACTTC.

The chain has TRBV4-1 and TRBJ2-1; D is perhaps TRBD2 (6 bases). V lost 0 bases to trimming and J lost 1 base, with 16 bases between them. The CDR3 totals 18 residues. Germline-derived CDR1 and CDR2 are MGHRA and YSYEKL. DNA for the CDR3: TGCGCCAGCAGCCAAGAAGGTAGCGGCCTTAGATCCTACAATGAGCAGTTCTTC. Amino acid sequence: CASSQEGSGLRSYNEQFF.

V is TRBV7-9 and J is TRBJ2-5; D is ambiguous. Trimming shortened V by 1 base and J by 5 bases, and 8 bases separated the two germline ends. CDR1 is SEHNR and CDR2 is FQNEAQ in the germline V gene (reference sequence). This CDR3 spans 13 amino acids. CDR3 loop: CASSLEFLETQYF. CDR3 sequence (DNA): TGTGCCAGCAGCTTAGAATTCCTCGAGACCCAGTACTTC.

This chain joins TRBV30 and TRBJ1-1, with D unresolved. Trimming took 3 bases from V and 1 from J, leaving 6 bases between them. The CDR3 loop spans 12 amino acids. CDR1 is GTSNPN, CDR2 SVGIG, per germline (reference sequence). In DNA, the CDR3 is TGTGCCTGGAGGCTCAGGAACACTGAAGCTTTCTTT. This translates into CAWRLRNTEAFF. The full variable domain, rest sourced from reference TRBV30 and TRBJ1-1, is SQTIHQWPATLVQPVGSPLSLECTVEGTSNPNLYWYRQAAGRGLQLLFYSVGIGQISSEVPQNLSASRPQDRQFILSSKKLLLSDSGFYLCAWRLRNTEAFFGQGTRLTVV.

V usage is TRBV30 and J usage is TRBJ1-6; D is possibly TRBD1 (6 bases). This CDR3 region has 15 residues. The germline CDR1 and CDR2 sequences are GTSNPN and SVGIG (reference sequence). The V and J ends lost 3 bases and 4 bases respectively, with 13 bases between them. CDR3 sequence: CAWRGGQRYNSPLHF. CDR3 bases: TGTGCCTGGAGGGGGGGCCAGCGGTATAATTCACCCCTCCACTTT.

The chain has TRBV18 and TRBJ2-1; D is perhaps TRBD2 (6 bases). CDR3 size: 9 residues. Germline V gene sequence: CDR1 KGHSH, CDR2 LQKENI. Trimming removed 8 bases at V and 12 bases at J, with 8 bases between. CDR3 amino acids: CASPAGQFF. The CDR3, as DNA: TGTGCCAGCCCAGCGGGGCAGTTCTTC.

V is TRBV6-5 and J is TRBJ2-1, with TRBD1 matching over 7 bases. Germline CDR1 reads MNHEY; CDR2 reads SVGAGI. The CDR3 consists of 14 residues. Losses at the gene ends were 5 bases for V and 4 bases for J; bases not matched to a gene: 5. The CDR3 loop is CASSPLDRYNEQFF. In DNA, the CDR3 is TGTGCCAGCAGTCCCCTGGACAGGTACAATGAGCAGTTCTTC.

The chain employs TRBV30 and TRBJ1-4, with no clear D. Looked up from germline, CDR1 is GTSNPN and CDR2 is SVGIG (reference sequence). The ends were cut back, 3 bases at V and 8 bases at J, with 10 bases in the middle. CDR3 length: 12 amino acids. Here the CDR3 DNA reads TGTGCCTGGAGAGATGGTGGGGAAAAACTGTTTTTT. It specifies CAWRDGGEKLFF.

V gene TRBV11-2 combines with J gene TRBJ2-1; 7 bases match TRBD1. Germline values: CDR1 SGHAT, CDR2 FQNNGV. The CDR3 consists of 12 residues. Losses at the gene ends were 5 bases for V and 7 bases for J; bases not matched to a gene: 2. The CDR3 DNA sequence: TGTGCCAGCAGCCGGGACAGTAATGAGCAGTTCTTC. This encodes CASSRDSNEQFF.